The 11 T cell receptor beta chains reported below all come from one sample, sequenced in a study of vaccination and CD4 T cells after COVID-19. The sample's treatment: roughly 10-day PBMC culture with coronavirus spike peptide pools or control peptides (ViraFEST assay). The assay that was used to sequence DNA from cultured CD4+ T cells was the Oncomine TCR Beta short-read assay. Using its own MiXCR run on the PCR reads, TCRdb lists one record per CDR3 protein. The repertoire holds about 20,000 distinct CDR3 sequences, 60% seen once, with 8.5% to 10% in the top ten. Their antigen targets remain unknown. The sequenced sample was CD4+ T cells from blood, cultured in vitro, obtained after SARS-CoV-2 vaccination. The receptors stem from a human donor who had recovered from COVID-19.

The J gene is TRBJ2-5, the V gene TRBV15; 8 nucleotides match TRBD2. V was pared by 3 bases and J by 5 bases, with 2 bases of the junction left unmatched. CDR3 length: 13 residues. Germline V lookup: CDR1 LNHNV, CDR2 YYDKDF (reference sequence). CDR3 protein: CATSREREETQYF. The CDR3, as DNA: TGTGCCACCAGCAGGGAGCGGGAGGAGACCCAGTACTTC.

V usage is TRBV20-1 and J usage is TRBJ2-2; the match to TRBD2 covers 9 bases. Trimming cost V 7 bases and J 2 bases; bases outside gene matches: 11. The CDR3 totals 16 residues. In germline, CDR1 is DFQATT, CDR2 SNEGSKA (reference sequence). The chain's CDR3 is CSGMHPAGGNTGELFF. The CDR3 region has the DNA TGCAGTGGCATGCACCCAGCGGGGGGAAACACCGGGGAGCTGTTTTTT.

This sequence joins TRBV20-1 and TRBJ1-2; D is possibly TRBD1 (6 bases). V was trimmed by 6 bases and J by 3 bases, leaving 23 bases between them. Germline CDR1 DFQATT, CDR2 SNEGSKA (reference sequence). The CDR3 length is 16 residues. DNA of the CDR3: TGCAGTGCCCCGGCTGGGGGGCTTAAAGGGGACTATGGCTACACCTTC. This sequence encodes CSAPAGGLKGDYGYTF.

This clonotype was seen only a few times. The chain couples TRBV20-1 to TRBJ1-1; perhaps TRBD1 as D (5 bases). Per germline, CDR1 DFQATT and CDR2 SNEGSKA (reference sequence). V was pared by 6 bases and J by 4 bases, with 12 bases between. This CDR3 region has 12 residues. The CDR3 protein is CSAARGGTEAFF. Written as DNA, the CDR3 is TGCAGTGCCGCGCGGGGGGGCACTGAAGCTTTCTTT.

The rearrangement links TRBV6-2 or TRBV6-3 to TRBJ2-5; 11 bases agree with TRBD2. Germline V CDR1 and CDR2: MNHEY, SVGEGT. V was clipped by 5 bases and J by 2 bases; unmatched bases: 10. The CDR3 sequence is 17 residues long. DNA of the CDR3: TGTGCCAGCAGTACACCGACTAGCGGGATCGGTCAAGAGACCCAGTACTTC. This translates into CASSTPTSGIGQETQYF.

The V gene is TRBV6-2 or TRBV6-3, the J gene TRBJ1-2; no clear D. The CDR3 is 13 amino acids. In germline, CDR1 is MNHEY, CDR2 SVGEGT. V dropped 6 bases and J dropped 0 bases, with 8 bases sitting between them. The CDR3 DNA reads as TGTGCCAGCAGGGACCCCTCTAACTATGGCTACACCTTC. Protein: CASRDPSNYGYTF.

The V and J genes are TRBV20-1 and TRBJ2-7, with 7 bases that match TRBD2. V shed 1 base, J shed 2 bases, and the junction held 5 bases outside the gene matches. The CDR3 has 14 amino acids. The germline V gene encodes CDR1 DFQATT and CDR2 SNEGSKA (reference sequence). The CDR3 coding sequence is TGCAGTGCTAGAGGCACGGGGGGTCCCTACGAGCAGTACTTC. Its translation is CSARGTGGPYEQYF.

The chain uses TRBV19 and TRBJ2-1; no firm D call. The DNA end favors TRBJ2-7, so the J call may be wrong. The CDR3 runs 11 residues. The V gene's germline CDR1 is LNHDA and CDR2 SQIVND (reference sequence). The CDR3 coding sequence is TGTGCCAGTAGTAACGTCGACGAGCAGTACTTC. Protein: CASSNVDEQYF.

The chain links TRBV11-2 to TRBJ2-7; D possibly corresponds to TRBD1 (6 bases). Trimming shortened V by 5 bases and J by 3 bases, and 8 bases separated the two germline ends. Germline V lookup: CDR1 SGHAT, CDR2 FQNNGV. The CDR3 extends over 12 amino acids. CDR3 region: CASSDRFYEQYF. The CDR3 DNA reads as TGTGCCAGCAGCGACAGGTTCTACGAGCAGTACTTC.

The chain couples TRBV20-1 to TRBJ1-1; 8 bases are shared with TRBD1. The germline CDR1 and CDR2 sequences are DFQATT and SNEGSKA (reference sequence). Trimming removed 6 bases from V and 3 bases from J; junction bases left unmatched: 9. The CDR3 loop spans 14 amino acids. The CDR3 DNA follows: TGCAGTGCCCCGGCCAGGGGACAGGACACTGAAGCTTTCTTT. It codes for CSAPARGQDTEAFF.

The genes are TRBV12-3 or TRBV12-4 and TRBJ1-5; the D gene is possibly TRBD1 (6 bases). The CDR3 is made up of 16 amino acids. The ends were cut back, 4 bases at V and 2 bases at J, with 15 bases in the middle. The CDR3 region is CASSSGGGAGNQPQHF. CDR3 DNA sequence: TGTGCCAGCAGTTCTGGGGGGGGCGCGGGCAATCAGCCCCAGCATTTT.